Listed below are T cell receptor beta chains from one sample, sequenced in a study of blood T cell repertoires in COVID-19. The method was immunoSEQ multiplex PCR; TCRdb's version includes in-frame clones alone and lacks a portion of them. The data hold 250,000 to 350,000 clones, with 88% observed a single time. Sequences were obtained from PBMCs or T cells enriched from blood (not recorded which). Receptors originate from a woman aged 55-69 years in a cohort exposed to, infected with or recovered from COVID-19 (not recorded which). CDR3s include the opening cysteine and the closing phenylalanine or tryptophan. A D gene is named only where the DNA matches it firmly. Size is omitted from some rows. Given values are once, few, many or a class for expanded clones.

j_gene | d_gene | v_gene | abundance | CDR3nt | CDR3aa
TRBJ1-1 | TRBD1 | TRBV30 | NA | TGTGCCTGGAGTGTCTACAGGGGGAACACTGAAGCTTTCTTT | CAWSVYRGNTEAFF
TRBJ2-7 | TRBD2 | TRBV7-3 | NA | TGTGCCAGCAGCTTATATCCCGTAGCGGGAGACGAGCAGTACTTC | CASSLYPVAGDEQYF
TRBJ1-1 | NA | TRBV29-1 | NA | TGCAGCGTGGTCGGGGGTTTGAACACTGAAGCTTTCTTT | CSVVGGLNTEAFF
TRBJ1-1 | NA | TRBV7-9 | few | TGTGCCAGCAGCTTAGCCCCAGGGAAGGGGGACACTGAAGCTTTCTTT | CASSLAPGKGDTEAFF
TRBJ2-1 | TRBD2 | TRBV7-2 | NA | TGTGCCAGCAGCTTACAAGCGGGAGGTAGGTATGAGCAGTTCTTC | CASSLQAGGRYEQFF
TRBJ2-7 | TRBD2 | TRBV13 | NA | TGTGCCAGCAGCTTACAAACTAGCGGGTCTCACGAGCAGTACTTC | CASSLQTSGSHEQYF
TRBJ2-5 | TRBD1 | TRBV19 | NA | TGTGCCAGTAGTATAACGACAGGGGGTCTGGAGACCCAGTACTTC | CASSITTGGLETQYF
TRBJ2-1 | TRBD1 | TRBV7-8 | NA | TGTGCCAGCAGCTCGGACAGGGGGTCCTACAATGAGCAGTTCTTC | CASSSDRGSYNEQFF
TRBJ1-5 | TRBD1 | TRBV9 | NA | TGTGCCAGCAGCCCGGGACAGCGGAATCAGCCCCAGCATTTT | CASSPGQRNQPQHF
TRBJ2-1 | TRBD2 | TRBV11-2 | NA | TGTGCCAGCAGCTTAGTAAAGGGGACTAGCAGTGAGCAGTTCTTC | CASSLVKGTSSEQFF
TRBJ1-1 | NA | TRBV6-6 | NA | TGTGCCAGCAGTTACGGCCAGTACACTGAAGCTTTCTTT | CASSYGQYTEAFF
TRBJ2-1 | TRBD2 | TRBV20-1 | NA | TGCAGTGCTAGTATGGGCGGGAGCCCCTACAATGAGCAGTTCTTC | CSASMGGSPYNEQFF
TRBJ2-7 | TRBD2 | TRBV13 | NA | TGTGCCAGCAGCTCCAGCGGGGTGATTCACGAGCAGTACTTC | CASSSSGVIHEQYF
TRBJ1-2 | TRBD1 | TRBV7-8 | NA | TGTGCCAGCAGCTCTCAGGGGGGAGGCTATGGCTACACCTTC | CASSSQGGGYGYTF
TRBJ1-6 | TRBD1 | TRBV28 | once | TGTGCCAGCAGCCAGACAGGGGTCGATAATTCACCCCTCCACTTT | CASSQTGVDNSPLHF
TRBJ1-4 | TRBD1 | TRBV7-2 | NA | TGTGCCAGCAGCTTAGGAACAGGGGGATTTGAAAAACTGTTTTTT | CASSLGTGGFEKLFF
TRBJ2-7 | NA | TRBV4-2 | NA | TGTGCCAGCAGCCAGATGAGCGAGCAGTACTTC | CASSQMSEQYF
TRBJ2-5 | NA | TRBV24-1 | NA | TGTGCCACCAGTGATTTGAGGGCAGGGTTACTCGATCGTGCAGAGACCCAGTACTTC | CATSDLRAGLLDRAETQYF